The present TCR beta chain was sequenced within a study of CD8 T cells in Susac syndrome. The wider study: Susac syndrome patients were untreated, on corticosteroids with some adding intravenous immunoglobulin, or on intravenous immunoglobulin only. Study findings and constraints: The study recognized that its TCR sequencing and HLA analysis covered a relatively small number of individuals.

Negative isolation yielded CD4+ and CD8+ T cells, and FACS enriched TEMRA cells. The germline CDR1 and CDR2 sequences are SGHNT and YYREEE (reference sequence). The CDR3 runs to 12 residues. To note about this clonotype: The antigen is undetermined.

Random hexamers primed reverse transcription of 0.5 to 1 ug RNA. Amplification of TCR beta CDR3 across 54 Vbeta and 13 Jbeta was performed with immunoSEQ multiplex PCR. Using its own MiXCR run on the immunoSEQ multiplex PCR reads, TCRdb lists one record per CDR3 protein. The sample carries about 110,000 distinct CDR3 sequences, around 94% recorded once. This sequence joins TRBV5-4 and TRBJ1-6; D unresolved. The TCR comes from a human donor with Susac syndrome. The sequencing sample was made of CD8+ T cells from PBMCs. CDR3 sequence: CAFHNEASPLHF. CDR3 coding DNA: TGTGCTTTCCACAATGAAGCTTCACCCCTCCACTTT.